This passage covers 2 T cell receptor beta chains from one sample sequenced in a study of tumor-infiltrating lymphocytes in primary liver carcinoma (dated by TCRdb to about 2017). Sequencing was performed on an Illumina HiSeq 2500. Using a constant-region primer and ProtoScript II reverse transcriptase, TCRbeta-specific cDNA was reverse-transcribed from around 500 ng total RNA. Three nested multiplex PCR rounds, following a slightly modified ARM-PCR procedure, were used to build the TCRbeta libraries. Multiplex TRBV1-TRBV30 forward primers and a Cbeta reverse primer were used in the first two PCR rounds, each of which was run for around 9 cycles. The raw public reads went through TCRdb reprocessing: fastp at Q25, MiXCR clone calling, in-frame beta chains kept. CDR3 protein sequences are deduplicated, and each keeps its most common genes and DNA. Within this sample are approximately 300,000 distinct CDR3 sequences, with 60% to 80% of them counted one time only. The ten largest clones capture around 9.5% of the sample.

Blood RNA was extracted from unsorted whole blood with TRIzol reagent; germline DNA came from the DNeasy Blood & Tissue kit. Sequenced: peripheral blood. The receptors stem from a man aged 40-50 years with primary liver carcinoma and hepatitis B virus infection.

Only a few counts were recorded for this clonotype. The rearrangement links TRBV28 to TRBJ2-7; D remains unclear. Germline-derived CDR1 and CDR2 are MDHEN and SYDVKM. Between the trimmed V and J ends, which lost 2 bases and 6 bases, there was a span of 5 bases. CDR3 length: 11 amino acids. CDR3 residues: CASSLAVEQYF. The CDR3 region has the DNA TGTGCCAGCAGTTTAGCTGTCGAGCAGTACTTC.

Turning to this clonotype: Just one base apart from a much larger clone, this may be a read error. The conserved phenylalanine or tryptophan is not found at the CDR3 terminus, so this likely reflects a read error. The J gene is TRBJ2-1, the V gene TRBV14, with a tentative D call TRBD2 (6 bases). Trimming pared 3 bases from V and 8 bases from J, leaving 14 bases between. Germline V gives CDR1 SGHDN, CDR2 FVKESK. The CDR3 is 14 amino acids. The CDR3 loop reads CASSQGTRFHEQFL. In DNA form, the CDR3 reads TGTGCCAGCAGCCAGGGGACTCGATTCCATGAGCAGTTCCTC.